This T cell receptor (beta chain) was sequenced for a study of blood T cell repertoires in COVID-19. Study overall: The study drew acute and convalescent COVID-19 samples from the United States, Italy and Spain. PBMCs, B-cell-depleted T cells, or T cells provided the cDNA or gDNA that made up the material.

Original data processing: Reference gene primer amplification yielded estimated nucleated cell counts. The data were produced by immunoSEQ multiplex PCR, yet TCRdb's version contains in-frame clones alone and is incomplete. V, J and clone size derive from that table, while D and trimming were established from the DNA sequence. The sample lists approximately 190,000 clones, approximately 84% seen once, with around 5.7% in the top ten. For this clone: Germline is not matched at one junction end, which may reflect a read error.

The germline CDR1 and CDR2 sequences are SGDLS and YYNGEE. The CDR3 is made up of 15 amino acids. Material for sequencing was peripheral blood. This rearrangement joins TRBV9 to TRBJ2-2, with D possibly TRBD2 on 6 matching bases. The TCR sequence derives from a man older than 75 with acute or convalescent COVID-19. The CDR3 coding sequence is TGTGCCAGCAGCGCCGTACTGAACCGGGCCCCGGGAGCTGTTTTT. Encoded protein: CASSAVLNRAPGAVF.